This TCR beta chain was captured by sequencing in a study of blood T cells in healthy people across ages. To note about this clonotype: The antigen remains undetermined.

Study-wide findings and caveats: Diversity estimates drawn from one million T cells were deemed underestimates. Bulk PBMC profiling left naive and antigen-experienced comparisons inconclusive. Older individuals had lower TCR beta diversity per million T cells (the decline was roughly linear).

Primers used in a second PCR of about 7 to 11 cycles were a sample-barcoded 5' primer and a J-beta primer mix. Each CDR3 protein is one row after TCRdb ran MiXCR on the 5' RACE reads. Of 380,000 or so distinct CDR3 sequences listed, 52% are singletons. The ends lost 3 bases at V and 0 bases at J; junction bases unmatched: 13. The germline V gene has CDR1 DFQATT and CDR2 SNEGSKA (reference sequence). The CDR3 loop spans 19 amino acids. Sequenced sample: blood. The gene calls are TRBV20-1 and TRBJ2-1; 11 nucleotides line up with TRBD2. The sequence was collected from a man in his fifties or sixties in good health. For the CDR3, the DNA is TGCAGTGCTAGGGAAACTAGCGGGAGAGCGCCTAGCTCCTACAATGAGCAGTTCTTC. It translates to CSARETSGRAPSSYNEQFF.